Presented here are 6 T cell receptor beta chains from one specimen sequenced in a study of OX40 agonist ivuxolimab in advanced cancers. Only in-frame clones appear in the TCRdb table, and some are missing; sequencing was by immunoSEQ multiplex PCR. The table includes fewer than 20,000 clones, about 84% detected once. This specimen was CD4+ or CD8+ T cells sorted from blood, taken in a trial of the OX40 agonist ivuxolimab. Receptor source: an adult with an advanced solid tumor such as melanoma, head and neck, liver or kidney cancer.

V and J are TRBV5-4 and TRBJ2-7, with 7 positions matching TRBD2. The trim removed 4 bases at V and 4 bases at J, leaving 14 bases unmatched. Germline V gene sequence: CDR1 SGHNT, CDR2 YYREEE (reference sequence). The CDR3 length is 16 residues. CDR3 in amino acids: CASSQKFSGEGYEQYF. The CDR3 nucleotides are TGTGCCAGCAGCCAAAAGTTCAGCGGGGAGGGTTACGAGCAGTACTTC.

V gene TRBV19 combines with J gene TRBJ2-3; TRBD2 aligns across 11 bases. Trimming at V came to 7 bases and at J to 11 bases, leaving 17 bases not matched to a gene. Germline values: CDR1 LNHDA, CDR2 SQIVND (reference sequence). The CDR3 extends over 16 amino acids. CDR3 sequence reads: CASNSAGTSGPRGQYF. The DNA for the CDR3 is TGTGCCAGTAACTCAGCCGGGACTAGCGGTCCCAGAGGGCAGTATTTT. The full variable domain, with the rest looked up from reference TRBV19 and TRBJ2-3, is DGGITQSPKYLFRKEGQNVTLSCEQNLNHDAMYWYRQDPGQGLRLIYYSQIVNDFQKGDIAEGYSVSREKKESFPLTVTSAQKNPTAFYLCASNSAGTSGPRGQYFGPGTRLTVL.

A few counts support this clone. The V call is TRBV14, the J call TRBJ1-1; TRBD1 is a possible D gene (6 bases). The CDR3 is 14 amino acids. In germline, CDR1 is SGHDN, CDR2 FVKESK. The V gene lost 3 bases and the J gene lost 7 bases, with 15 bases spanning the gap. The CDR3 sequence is CASSHRGTTLEAFF. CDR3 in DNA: TGTGCCAGCAGCCATAGAGGGACAACCCTTGAAGCTTTCTTT.

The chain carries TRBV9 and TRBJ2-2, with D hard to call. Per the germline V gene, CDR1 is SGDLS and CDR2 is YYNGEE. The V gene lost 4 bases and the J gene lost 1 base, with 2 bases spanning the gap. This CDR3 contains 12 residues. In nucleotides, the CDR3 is TGTGCCAGCAGCCAGAACACCGGGGAGCTGTTTTTT. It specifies CASSQNTGELFF.

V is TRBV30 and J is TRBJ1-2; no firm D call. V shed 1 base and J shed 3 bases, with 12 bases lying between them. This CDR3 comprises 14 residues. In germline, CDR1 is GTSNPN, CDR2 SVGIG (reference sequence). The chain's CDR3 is CAWSAVESHYGYTF. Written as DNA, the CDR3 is TGTGCCTGGAGTGCCGTGGAGTCCCACTATGGCTACACCTTC. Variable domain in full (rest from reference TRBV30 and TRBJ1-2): SQTIHQWPATLVQPVGSPLSLECTVEGTSNPNLYWYRQAAGRGLQLLFYSVGIGQISSEVPQNLSASRPQDRQFILSSKKLLLSDSGFYLCAWSAVESHYGYTFGSGTRLTVV.

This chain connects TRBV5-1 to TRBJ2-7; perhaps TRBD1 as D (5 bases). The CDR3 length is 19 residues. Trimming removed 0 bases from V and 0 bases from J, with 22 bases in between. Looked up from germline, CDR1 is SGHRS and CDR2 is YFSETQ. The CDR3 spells CASSLVAVIGAGASYEQYF. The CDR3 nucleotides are TGCGCCAGCAGCTTGGTAGCCGTGATTGGGGCTGGTGCCTCCTACGAGCAGTACTTC.